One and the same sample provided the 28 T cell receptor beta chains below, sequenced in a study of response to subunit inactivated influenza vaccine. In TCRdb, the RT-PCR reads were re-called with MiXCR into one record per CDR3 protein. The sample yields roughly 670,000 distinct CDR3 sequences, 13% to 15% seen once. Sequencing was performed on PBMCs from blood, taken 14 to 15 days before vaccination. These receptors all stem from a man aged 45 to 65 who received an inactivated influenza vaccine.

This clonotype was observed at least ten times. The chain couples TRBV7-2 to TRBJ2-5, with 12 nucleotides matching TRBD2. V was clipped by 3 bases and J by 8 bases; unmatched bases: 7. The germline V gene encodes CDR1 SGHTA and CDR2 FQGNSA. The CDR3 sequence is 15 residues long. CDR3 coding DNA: TGTGCCAGCAGCTTCTCTAGCGGGGGGGCCCCCACCCAGTACTTC. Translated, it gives CASSFSSGGAPTQYF.

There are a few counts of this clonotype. The CDR3, as DNA: TGTGCCAGCAGTTACTCACGGGTGGAGACCCAGTACTTC. Its protein is CASSYSRVETQYF. V is TRBV6-2 or TRBV6-3 and J is TRBJ2-5, with D uncertain. The CDR3 runs to 13 residues. Germline-derived CDR1 and CDR2 are MNHEY and SVGEGT. The ends were cut back, 0 bases at V and 5 bases at J, with 7 bases in the middle.

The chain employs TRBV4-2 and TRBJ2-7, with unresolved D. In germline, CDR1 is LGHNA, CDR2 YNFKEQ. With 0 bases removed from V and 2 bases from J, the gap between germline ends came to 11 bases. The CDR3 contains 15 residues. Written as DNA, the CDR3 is TGTGCCAGCAGCCAAGATCGGTCCCGCCCCTACGAGCAGTACTTC. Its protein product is CASSQDRSRPYEQYF.

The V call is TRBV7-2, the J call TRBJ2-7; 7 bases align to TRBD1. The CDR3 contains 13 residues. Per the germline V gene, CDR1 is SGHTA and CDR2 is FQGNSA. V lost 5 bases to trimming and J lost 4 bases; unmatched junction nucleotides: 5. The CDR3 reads CASSDRQGYEQYF. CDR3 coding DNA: TGTGCCAGCAGCGATCGACAGGGATACGAGCAGTACTTC. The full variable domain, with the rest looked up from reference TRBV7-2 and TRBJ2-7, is GAGVSQSPSNKVTEKGKDVELRCDPISGHTALYWYRQSLGQGLEFLIYFQGNSAPDKSGLPSDRFSAERTGGSVSTLTIQRTQQEDSAVYLCASSDRQGYEQYFGPGTRLTVT.

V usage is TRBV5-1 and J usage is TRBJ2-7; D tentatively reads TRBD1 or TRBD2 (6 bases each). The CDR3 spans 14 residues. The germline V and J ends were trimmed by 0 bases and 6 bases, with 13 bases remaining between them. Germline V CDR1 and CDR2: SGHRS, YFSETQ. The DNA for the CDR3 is TGCGCCAGCAGCTTGGCCTCGACGGGGGCCGAGCAGTACTTC. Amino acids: CASSLASTGAEQYF.

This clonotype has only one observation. CDR3 DNA sequence: TGTGCCAGCAGCTCCCCAAGGACTAGCGGGAGACTTTGGGAGCAGTTCTTC. This gives the protein CASSSPRTSGRLWEQFF. The chain uses TRBV7-9 and TRBJ2-1, with 13 bases aligning to TRBD2. Trimming removed 4 bases from V and 10 bases from J; junction bases left unmatched: 13. Germline CDR1 and CDR2: SEHNR and FQNEAQ (reference sequence). The CDR3 has 17 amino acids.

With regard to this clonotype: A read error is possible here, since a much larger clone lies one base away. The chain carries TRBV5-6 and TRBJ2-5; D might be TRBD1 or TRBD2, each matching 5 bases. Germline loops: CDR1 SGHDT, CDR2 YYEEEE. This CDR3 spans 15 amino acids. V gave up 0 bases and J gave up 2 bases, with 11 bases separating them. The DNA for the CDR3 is TGTGCCAGCAGCTTGGGACAGAGGAGGCAAGAGACCCAGTACTTC. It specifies CASSLGQRRQETQYF.

This CDR3 reads CASSQEGSGLAGGRGANVLTF. In DNA form, the CDR3 reads TGCGCCAGCAGCCAAGAGGGTTCGGGACTAGCGGGGGGGCGCGGGGCCAACGTCCTGACTTTC. The chain couples TRBV4-1 to TRBJ2-6, with 16 bases lining up with TRBD2. V was clipped by 0 bases and J by 4 bases; unmatched bases: 9. The germline gives CDR1 MGHRA, CDR2 YSYEKL. The length of the CDR3 is 21 residues.

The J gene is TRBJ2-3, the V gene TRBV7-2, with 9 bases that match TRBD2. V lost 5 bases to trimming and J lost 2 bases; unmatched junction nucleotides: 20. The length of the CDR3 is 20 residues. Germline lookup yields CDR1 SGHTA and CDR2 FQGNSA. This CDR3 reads CASSPRRRGGLLYLTDTQYF. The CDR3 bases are TGTGCCAGCAGCCCAAGGCGGCGGGGGGGCCTTTTATACCTCACAGATACGCAGTATTTT.

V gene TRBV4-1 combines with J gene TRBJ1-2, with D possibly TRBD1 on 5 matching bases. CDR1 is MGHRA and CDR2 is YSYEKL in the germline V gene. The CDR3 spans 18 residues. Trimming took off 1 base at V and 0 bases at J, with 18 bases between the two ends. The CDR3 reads CASSQGVPRGSANYGYTF. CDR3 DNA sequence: TGCGCCAGCAGCCAAGGGGTCCCGCGGGGCTCAGCTAACTATGGCTACACCTTC.

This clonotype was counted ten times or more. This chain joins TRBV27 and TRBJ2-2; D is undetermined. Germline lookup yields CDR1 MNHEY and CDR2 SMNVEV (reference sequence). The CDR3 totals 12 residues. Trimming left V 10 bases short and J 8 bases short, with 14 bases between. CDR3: CATGLRVGELFF. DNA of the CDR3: TGTGCCACCGGCCTTCGTGTGGGGGAGCTGTTTTTT.

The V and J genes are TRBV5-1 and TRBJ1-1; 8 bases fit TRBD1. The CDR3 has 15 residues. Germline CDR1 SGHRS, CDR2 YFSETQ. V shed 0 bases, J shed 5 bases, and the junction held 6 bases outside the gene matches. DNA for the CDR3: TGCGCCAGCAGCTTGGGGACAGGGTTGAGTACTGAAGCTTTCTTT. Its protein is CASSLGTGLSTEAFF.

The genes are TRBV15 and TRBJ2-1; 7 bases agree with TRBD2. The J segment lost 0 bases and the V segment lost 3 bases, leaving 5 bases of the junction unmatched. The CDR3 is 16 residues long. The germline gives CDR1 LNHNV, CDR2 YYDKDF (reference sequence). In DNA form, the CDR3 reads TGTGCCACCAGCAGGGACCTAGCGGCCTCCTACAATGAGCAGTTCTTC. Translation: CATSRDLAASYNEQFF.

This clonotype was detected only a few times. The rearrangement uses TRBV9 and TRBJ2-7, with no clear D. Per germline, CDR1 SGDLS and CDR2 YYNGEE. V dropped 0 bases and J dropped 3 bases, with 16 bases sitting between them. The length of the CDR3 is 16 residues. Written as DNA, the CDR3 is TGTGCCAGCAGCGTAGGTGACTCCATGTTGATCTACGAGCAGTACTTC. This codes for CASSVGDSMLIYEQYF.

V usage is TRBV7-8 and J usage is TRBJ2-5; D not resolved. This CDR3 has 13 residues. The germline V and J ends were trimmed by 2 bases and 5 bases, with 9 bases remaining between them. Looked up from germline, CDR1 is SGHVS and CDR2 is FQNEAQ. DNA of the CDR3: TGTGCCAGCAGCTTATATCTCGACGAGACCCAGTACTTC. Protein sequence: CASSLYLDETQYF.

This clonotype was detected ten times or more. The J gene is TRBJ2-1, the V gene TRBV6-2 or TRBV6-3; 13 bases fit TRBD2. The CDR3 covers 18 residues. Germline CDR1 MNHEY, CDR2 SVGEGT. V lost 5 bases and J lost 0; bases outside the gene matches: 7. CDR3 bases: TGTGCCAGCAGTCAGGGACTAGCGGGGATCAGCTCCTACAATGAGCAGTTCTTC. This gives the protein CASSQGLAGISSYNEQFF.

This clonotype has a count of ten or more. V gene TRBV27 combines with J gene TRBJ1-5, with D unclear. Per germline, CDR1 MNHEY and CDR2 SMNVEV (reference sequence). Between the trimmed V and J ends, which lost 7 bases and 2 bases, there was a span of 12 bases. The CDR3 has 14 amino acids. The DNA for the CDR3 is TGTGCCAGCAAGGAGGAAAGGGGCAATCAGCCCCAGCATTTT. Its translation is CASKEERGNQPQHF.

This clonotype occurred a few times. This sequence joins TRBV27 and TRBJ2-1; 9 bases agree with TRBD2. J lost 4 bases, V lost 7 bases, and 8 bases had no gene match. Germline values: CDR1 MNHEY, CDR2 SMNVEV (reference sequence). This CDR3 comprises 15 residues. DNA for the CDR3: TGTGCCAGCAATTCCGCGGGGGGGCCTTACAATGAGCAGTTCTTC. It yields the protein CASNSAGGPYNEQFF.

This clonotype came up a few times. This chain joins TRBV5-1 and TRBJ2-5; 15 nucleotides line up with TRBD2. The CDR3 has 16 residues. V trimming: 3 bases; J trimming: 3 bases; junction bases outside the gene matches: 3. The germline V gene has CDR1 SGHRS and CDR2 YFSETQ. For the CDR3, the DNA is TGCGCCAGCAGCTGGACTAGCGGGGGGGTAAAAGAGACCCAGTACTTC. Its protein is CASSWTSGGVKETQYF. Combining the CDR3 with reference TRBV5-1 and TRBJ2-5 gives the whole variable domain KAGVTQTPRYLIKTRGQQVTLSCSPISGHRSVSWYQQTPGQGLQFLFEYFSETQRNKGNFPGRFSGRQFSNSRSEMNVSTLELGDSALYLCASSWTSGGVKETQYFGPGTRLLVL.

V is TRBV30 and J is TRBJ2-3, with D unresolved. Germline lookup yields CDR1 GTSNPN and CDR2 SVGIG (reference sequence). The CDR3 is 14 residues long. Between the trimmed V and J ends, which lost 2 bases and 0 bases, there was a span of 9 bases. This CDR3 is CAWSPGSSTDTQYF. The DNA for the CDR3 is TGTGCCTGGAGTCCTGGATCTAGCACAGATACGCAGTATTTT. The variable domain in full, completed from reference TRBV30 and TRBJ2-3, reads SQTIHQWPATLVQPVGSPLSLECTVEGTSNPNLYWYRQAAGRGLQLLFYSVGIGQISSEVPQNLSASRPQDRQFILSSKKLLLSDSGFYLCAWSPGSSTDTQYFGPGTRLTVL.

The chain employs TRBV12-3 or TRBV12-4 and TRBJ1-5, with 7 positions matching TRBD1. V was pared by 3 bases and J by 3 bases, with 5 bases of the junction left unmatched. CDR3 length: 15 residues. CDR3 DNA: TGTGCCAGCAGTTTTAGGGACAGCCTCAATCAGCCCCAGCATTTT. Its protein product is CASSFRDSLNQPQHF.

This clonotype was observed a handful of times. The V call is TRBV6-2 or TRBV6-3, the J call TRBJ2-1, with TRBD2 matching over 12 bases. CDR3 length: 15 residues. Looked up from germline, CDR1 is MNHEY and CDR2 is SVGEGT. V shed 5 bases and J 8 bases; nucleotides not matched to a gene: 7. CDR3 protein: CASSVTSGSWDEQFF. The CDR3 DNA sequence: TGTGCCAGCAGTGTGACTAGCGGGAGTTGGGATGAGCAGTTCTTC.

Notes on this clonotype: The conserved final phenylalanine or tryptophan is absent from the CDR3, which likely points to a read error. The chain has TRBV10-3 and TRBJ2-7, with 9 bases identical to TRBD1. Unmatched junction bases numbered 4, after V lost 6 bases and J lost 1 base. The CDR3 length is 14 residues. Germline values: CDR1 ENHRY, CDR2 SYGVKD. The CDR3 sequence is CAIRRGQGSYEQYL. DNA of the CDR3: TGTGCCATCAGGCGGGGACAGGGTTCCTACGAGCAGTACTTA.

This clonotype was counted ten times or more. Here the CDR3 reads CASTPGGWNEQYF. Written as DNA, the CDR3 is TGTGCCAGCACTCCAGGGGGCTGGAACGAGCAGTACTTC. This chain connects TRBV12-3 or TRBV12-4 to TRBJ2-7; TRBD1 agrees at 8 bases. The CDR3 loop spans 13 amino acids. Trimming took 7 bases from V and 5 from J; bases not matched to a gene: 7.

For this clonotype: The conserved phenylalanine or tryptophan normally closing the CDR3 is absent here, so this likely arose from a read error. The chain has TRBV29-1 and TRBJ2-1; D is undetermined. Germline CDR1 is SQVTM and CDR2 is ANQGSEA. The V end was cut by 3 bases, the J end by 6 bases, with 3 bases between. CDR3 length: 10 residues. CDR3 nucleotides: TGCAGCGTTGACGGCAATGAGCAGTTCCTC. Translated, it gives CSVDGNEQFL.

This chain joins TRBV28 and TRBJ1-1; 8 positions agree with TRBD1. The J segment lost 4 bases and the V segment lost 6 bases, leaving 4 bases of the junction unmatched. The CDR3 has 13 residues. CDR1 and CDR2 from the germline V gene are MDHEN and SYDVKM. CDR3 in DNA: TGTGCCAGCAGGCACCAGGGGGCCACTGAAGCTTTCTTT. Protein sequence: CASRHQGATEAFF.

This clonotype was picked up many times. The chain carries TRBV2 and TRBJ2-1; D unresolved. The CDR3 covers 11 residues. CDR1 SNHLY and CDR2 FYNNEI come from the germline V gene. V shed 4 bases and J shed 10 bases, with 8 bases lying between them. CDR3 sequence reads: CASSGLEEQFF. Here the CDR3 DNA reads TGTGCCAGCAGTGGACTGGAAGAGCAGTTCTTC.

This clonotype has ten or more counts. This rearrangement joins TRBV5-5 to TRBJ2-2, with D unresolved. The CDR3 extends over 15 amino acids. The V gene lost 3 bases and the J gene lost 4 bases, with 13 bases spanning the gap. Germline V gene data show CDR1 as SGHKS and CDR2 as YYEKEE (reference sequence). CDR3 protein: CASSSAPKGTGELFF. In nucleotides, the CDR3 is TGTGCCAGCAGCTCGGCGCCAAAGGGCACCGGGGAGCTGTTTTTT.